This T cell receptor beta chain was observed in a study of cytomegalovirus exposure and HLA in healthy donors. The CDR3 is 12 residues long. Trimming removed 3 bases at V and 5 bases at J, with 6 bases between. Germline loops: CDR1 MNHEY, CDR2 SVGAGI. 13 Jbeta primers and 60 Vbeta primers were used for the PCR. Per the original methods: Later analysis identified tens of millions of unique TCR beta chains, roughly 11 million shared. Clones were read by immunoSEQ multiplex PCR, and TCRdb kept only the in-frame ones, dropping some. V, J and clone size reflect that table, while D and trimming were determined from the DNA. The repertoire holds some 150,000 clones, with 64% as singletons.

The sequence was obtained from a woman in her 30s in good health and CMV-seropositive. The gene calls are TRBV6-5 and TRBJ2-3; D not resolved. The specimen was PBMCs. The CDR3 DNA sequence: TGTGCCAGCAGTTATTACGGAGATACGCAGTATTTT. Translating it yields CASSYYGDTQYF.